The 30 T cell receptor beta chains reported below all come from one sample, sequenced in a study of vaccination effects on CD4 cells after COVID-19. Only in-frame clones appear in the TCRdb table, and some are missing; sequencing was by immunoSEQ multiplex PCR. The profile covers more than 35,000 clones, with roughly four fifths appearing a single time and 25% to 30% taken by the ten largest. Prior to sequencing, the ViraFEST assay stimulated PBMC with viral peptide pools, which expanded the antigen-specific CD4+ T cells. An approximately 10-day culture period preceded the isolation of CD4+ T cells. A PCR test confirmed that the person had SARS-CoV-2 infection between March and December 2020. These receptors have no known antigen. Sequenced here: CD4+ T cells from PBMCs cultured with a peptide pool, sampled before COVID-19 vaccination. The receptors stem from a human donor who had a prior SARS-CoV-2 infection.

This clone was detected a few times. The V gene is TRBV5-1, the J gene TRBJ1-6, with 7 bases lining up with TRBD1. CDR3 length: 15 amino acids. Germline CDR1 SGHRS, CDR2 YFSETQ. With V trimmed by 4 bases and J by 4 bases, 5 bases remained unmatched. The CDR3 coding sequence is TGCGCCAGCAGCCTGGACAGGCCTTATAATTCACCCCTCCACTTT. It yields the protein CASSLDRPYNSPLHF.

The V call is TRBV5-4, the J call TRBJ2-3; TRBD2 aligns across 15 bases. Germline CDR1 is SGHNT and CDR2 is YYREEE (reference sequence). Losses at the gene ends were 4 bases for V and 4 bases for J; bases not matched to a gene: 7. This CDR3 has 17 amino acids. The CDR3 region has the DNA TGTGCCAGCAGCGACGGACTAGCGGGGGGGCCATCAGATACGCAGTATTTT. This gives the protein CASSDGLAGGPSDTQYF.

The chain employs TRBV6-2 or TRBV6-3 and TRBJ2-7; 11 bases agree with TRBD2. CDR3 length: 20 amino acids. Germline loops: CDR1 MNHEY, CDR2 SVGEGT. The V segment lost 0 bases and the J segment 1 base; nucleotides outside the gene matches: 14. In nucleotides, the CDR3 is TGTGCCAGCAGTTACTCGATCCGGGGACTAGCGGCACCGGGGTCCTACGAGCAGTACTTC. This codes for CASSYSIRGLAAPGSYEQYF.

This clone appeared once. This rearrangement joins TRBV7-6 to TRBJ2-5; D is perhaps TRBD2 (6 bases). With 1 base removed from V and 4 bases from J, the gap between germline ends came to 7 bases. This CDR3 comprises 13 residues. CDR1 is SGHVS and CDR2 is FNYEAQ in the germline V gene. The CDR3 here is CASSLGRGETQYF. The CDR3 nucleotides are TGTGCCAGCAGCTTAGGGAGGGGAGAGACCCAGTACTTC.

The J gene is TRBJ2-7, the V gene TRBV5-6, with D unclear. This CDR3 region has 14 residues. The germline V and J ends were trimmed by 0 bases and 6 bases, with 13 bases remaining between them. Germline V gene sequence: CDR1 SGHDT, CDR2 YYEEEE. The CDR3 region has the DNA TGTGCCAGCAGCTTGGGATCCCACCCTCGCGAGCAGTACTTC. It specifies CASSLGSHPREQYF.

Worth noting for this clone: Germline is not matched at one junction end, which may reflect a read error. The rearrangement links TRBV10-3 to TRBJ2-7; TRBD2 agrees at 13 bases. The CDR3 is made up of 12 amino acids. Per germline, CDR1 ENHRY and CDR2 SYGVKD. The CDR3 nucleotides read TGTGCCATCAGCGCCGGACTAGCGGGAGTCACCTTC. It codes for CAISAGLAGVTF.

This chain connects TRBV12-5 to TRBJ2-3, with a tentative D call TRBD2 (5 bases). CDR1 is LGHNT, CDR2 FRNRAP, per germline. Trimming shortened V by 3 bases and J by 6 bases, and 10 bases separated the two germline ends. This CDR3 has 13 residues. The CDR3 sequence is CASGLNRGDTQYF. The CDR3 DNA sequence: TGTGCTAGTGGTTTAAATAGAGGGGATACGCAGTATTTT.

This clone was detected only a few times. CDR3 loop: CASSLGEHSGNTIYF. CDR3 nucleotide sequence: TGTGCCAGCAGCTTAGGTGAACACTCTGGAAACACCATATATTTT. This chain links TRBV11-2 with TRBJ1-3; D is undetermined. Germline lookup yields CDR1 SGHAT and CDR2 FQNNGV. The V end lost 1 base, the J end lost 0 bases, and 7 bases lay between the germline ends. The CDR3 is 15 amino acids.

This rearrangement joins TRBV2 to TRBJ2-7; a possible D gene is TRBD2 (6 bases). Germline CDR1 and CDR2: SNHLY and FYNNEI. The CDR3 contains 13 residues. V lost 6 bases and J 5 bases, leaving 14 bases between the germline ends. This CDR3 is CASRRQPGDEQYF. The CDR3 DNA reads TGTGCCAGCAGGCGGCAGCCGGGGGACGAGCAGTACTTC.

This clone has just a few counts. Written as DNA, the CDR3 is TGTGCCAGCAGCTTAGGCCCGGGGGAGACCTACGAGCAGTACTTC. The encoded protein is CASSLGPGETYEQYF. V and J are TRBV7-2 and TRBJ2-7, with TRBD2 as a possible D gene (6 bases). Trimming shortened V by 1 base and J by 2 bases, and 12 bases separated the two germline ends. CDR3 size: 15 residues. CDR1 is SGHTA, CDR2 FQGNSA, per germline.

The chain combines TRBV11-1 with TRBJ2-3, with TRBD2 matching 11 bases. The CDR3 is made up of 15 amino acids. CDR1 is SGHAT, CDR2 FQDESV, per germline (reference sequence). V was pared by 7 bases and J by 6 bases, with 9 bases of the junction left unmatched. DNA for the CDR3: TGTGCCAGCACCCTACTAGCGGGGGTTGCGGATACGCAGTATTTT. Encoded protein: CASTLLAGVADTQYF.

CDR3 nucleotide sequence: TGTGCCACCAGCAGAGGCCTGTCGGGTGGGGAGACCCAGTACTTC. Amino acid sequence: CATSRGLSGGETQYF. This chain connects TRBV15 to TRBJ2-5; no clear D gene. The CDR3 extends over 15 amino acids. Germline V gene lookup returns CDR1 LNHNV and CDR2 YYDKDF (reference sequence). Deletions cut 1 base from V and 5 bases from J, with 14 bases between.

The chain recombines TRBV4-3 with TRBJ2-5, with D hard to call. The CDR3 is made up of 13 amino acids. With 1 base removed from V and 3 bases from J, the gap between germline ends came to 6 bases. Germline assignment: CDR1 LGHNA and CDR2 YSLEER. CDR3: CASSQVAEETQYF. In DNA form, the CDR3 reads TGCGCCAGCAGCCAAGTGGCGGAAGAGACCCAGTACTTC.

This chain joins TRBV7-6 and TRBJ1-1, with TRBD1 matching 8 bases. V dropped 5 bases and J dropped 5; count of bases not matched to a gene: 10. Per germline, CDR1 SGHVS and CDR2 FNYEAQ. This CDR3 comprises 15 residues. The CDR3 spells CASSDPYRGITEAFF. In DNA form, the CDR3 reads TGTGCCAGCAGCGATCCGTACAGGGGGATTACTGAAGCTTTCTTT.

V and J are TRBV5-1 and TRBJ2-7; 9 bases fit TRBD1. Trimming cost V 0 bases and J 3 bases; bases outside gene matches: 7. There are 16 residues in the CDR3. CDR1 SGHRS and CDR2 YFSETQ come from the germline V gene. The CDR3 coding sequence is TGCGCCAGCAGCTTGGTACCACAGGGACAGGGCTACGAGCAGTACTTC. Amino acid sequence: CASSLVPQGQGYEQYF.

The V gene is TRBV5-6, the J gene TRBJ2-7; D unclear. There are 15 residues in the CDR3. The germline V gene encodes CDR1 SGHDT and CDR2 YYEEEE. V lost 0 bases and J lost 2, with 12 bases in between. CDR3 sequence reads: CASSLGYPTAYEQYF. CDR3 sequence (DNA): TGTGCCAGCAGCTTGGGTTATCCGACCGCCTACGAGCAGTACTTC.

In its sample, this clone was seen once. V is TRBV4-3 and J is TRBJ1-2, with a possible D match to TRBD1 (6 bases). The CDR3 spans 13 residues. Trimming shortened V by 3 bases and J by 2 bases, and 7 bases separated the two germline ends. Germline CDR1 is LGHNA and CDR2 is YSLEER. CDR3 amino acids: CASSQDRNYGYTF. The CDR3 DNA follows: TGCGCCAGCAGCCAGGACAGAAACTATGGCTACACCTTC.

The chain is built from TRBV4-3 and TRBJ1-1; TRBD1 aligns across 7 bases. V lost 4 bases and J lost 8; bases outside the gene matches: 4. Germline V gene lookup returns CDR1 LGHNA and CDR2 YSLEER. The length of the CDR3 is 12 residues. The CDR3 nucleotides read TGCGCCAGCAGCCGAACGGGACAGGAAGCTTTCTTT. Translated: CASSRTGQEAFF.

The chain joins TRBV5-4 to TRBJ2-5; 7 nucleotides agree with TRBD2. The CDR3 runs 18 residues. CDR1 and CDR2 (germline): SGHNT, YYREEE (reference sequence). Germline trimming cut 4 bases from V and 1 base from J; bases unmatched to any gene: 16. In DNA form, the CDR3 reads TGTGCCAGCAGCCCACCGGGTGGCGGGAGAGCGGTCCAAGAGACCCAGTACTTC. This encodes CASSPPGGGRAVQETQYF.

The chain employs TRBV19 and TRBJ2-7; unclear D gene. The CDR3 runs to 18 residues. Trimming pared 5 bases from V and 2 bases from J, leaving 25 bases between. CDR1 LNHDA and CDR2 SQIVND come from the germline V gene (reference sequence). The chain's CDR3 is CASSPFYRRAPDPYEQYF. CDR3 coding DNA: TGTGCCAGTAGTCCCTTCTATCGTCGGGCGCCCGATCCCTACGAGCAGTACTTC.

This clone was counted a few times. The chain has TRBV7-9 and TRBJ2-1; 9 positions agree with TRBD2. Germline V gene sequence: CDR1 SEHNR, CDR2 FQNEAQ (reference sequence). This CDR3 contains 15 residues. The V gene end was trimmed by 5 bases and the J gene end by 0 bases; junction bases not matched to a gene: 2. In DNA form, the CDR3 reads TGTGCCAGCAGCATTAGCGGGAGCTCCTACAATGAGCAGTTCTTC. This codes for CASSISGSSYNEQFF.

This chain joins TRBV6-5 and TRBJ1-1; 9 nucleotides line up with TRBD1. The CDR3 consists of 14 residues. Per germline, CDR1 MNHEY and CDR2 SVGAGI. The trim removed 2 bases at V and 6 bases at J, leaving 4 bases unmatched. The CDR3 protein is CASSYRDRASEAFF. The DNA for the CDR3 is TGTGCCAGCAGTTACCGGGACAGGGCCTCTGAAGCTTTCTTT.

Only a few counts were recorded for this clone. The rearrangement links TRBV7-2 to TRBJ2-3; D possibly corresponds to TRBD1 (5 bases). Germline loops: CDR1 SGHTA, CDR2 FQGNSA. Deletions cut 5 bases from V and 8 bases from J, with 17 bases between. The CDR3 runs 14 residues. The CDR3 spells CASSPSLIGATQYF. The DNA for the CDR3 is TGTGCCAGCAGCCCATCCTTGATAGGGGCTACGCAGTATTTT.

The chain has TRBV6-5 and TRBJ1-1, with TRBD1 as a possible D gene (6 bases). Germline CDR1 and CDR2: MNHEY and SVGAGI. V lost 0 bases and J lost 5, with 13 bases in between. This CDR3 is 15 amino acids long. The CDR3 spells CASSYSDRRGTEAFF. As DNA, the CDR3 is TGTGCCAGCAGTTACTCCGACAGGAGGGGGACTGAAGCTTTCTTT.

The chain is built from TRBV5-6 and TRBJ2-7; a possible D gene is TRBD2 (5 bases). V was clipped by 4 bases and J by 5 bases, with 16 bases between them. CDR3 size: 14 residues. Germline CDR1 SGHDT, CDR2 YYEEEE. The CDR3, as DNA: TGTGCCAGCAGCACACGGCGGCCCGGGGACGAGCAGTACTTC. Translated, it gives CASSTRRPGDEQYF.

V is TRBV30 and J is TRBJ1-4; D gene ambiguous. The CDR3 is 13 residues long. The germline CDR1 and CDR2 sequences are GTSNPN and SVGIG (reference sequence). Trimming stripped 4 bases from V and 3 bases from J, with 9 bases between. The chain's CDR3 is CAWNLASNEKLFF. In DNA form, the CDR3 reads TGTGCCTGGAATTTAGCCTCTAATGAAAAACTGTTTTTT.

CDR3 in amino acids: CASSMRHLAILQAFF. CDR3 bases: TGTGCCAGTAGTATGCGACACCTAGCCATATTACAAGCTTTCTTT. The J gene is TRBJ1-1, the V gene TRBV19; D is ambiguous. The CDR3 has 15 amino acids. Trimming shortened V by 3 bases and J by 9 bases, and 20 bases separated the two germline ends. Germline V gene data show CDR1 as LNHDA and CDR2 as SQIVND (reference sequence).

The V call is TRBV6-5, the J call TRBJ2-1; D not resolved. The CDR3 contains 15 residues. Germline V gene lookup returns CDR1 MNHEY and CDR2 SVGAGI. V lost 7 bases and J 6 bases, leaving 19 bases between the germline ends. The DNA for the CDR3 is TGTGCCAGCACCCCCGTGGTGGGTGGCAGCAATGAGCAGTTCTTC. Protein product: CASTPVVGGSNEQFF.

This clone came up a few times. The chain recombines TRBV2 with TRBJ2-5; no firm D call. The V end lost 4 bases, the J end lost 4 bases, and 7 bases lay between the germline ends. In germline, CDR1 is SNHLY, CDR2 FYNNEI. There are 12 residues in the CDR3. The CDR3 bases are TGTGCCAGCAGTGTTGTAAGAGAGACCCAGTACTTC. Protein sequence: CASSVVRETQYF. The full variable domain, its missing parts supplied by reference TRBV2 and TRBJ2-5, is EPEVTQTPSHQVTQMGQEVILRCVPISNHLYFYWYRQILGQKVEFLVSFYNNEISEKSEIFDDQFSVERPDGSNFTLKIRSTKLEDSAMYFCASSVVRETQYFGPGTRLLVL.

The chain recombines TRBV5-1 with TRBJ2-3, with TRBD2 matching 7 bases. Germline CDR1 and CDR2: SGHRS and YFSETQ. This CDR3 comprises 17 residues. The V gene end was trimmed by 5 bases and the J gene end by 1 base; junction bases not matched to a gene: 13. The CDR3 here is CASSYGGLTAGTDTQYF. The CDR3 region has the DNA TGCGCCAGCAGTTACGGGGGACTAACGGCCGGCACAGATACGCAGTATTTT. The complete variable domain, with remaining parts taken from reference TRBV5-1 and TRBJ2-3, reads KAGVTQTPRYLIKTRGQQVTLSCSPISGHRSVSWYQQTPGQGLQFLFEYFSETQRNKGNFPGRFSGRQFSNSRSEMNVSTLELGDSALYLCASSYGGLTAGTDTQYFGPGTRLTVL.